This TCR beta chain comes out of a study of blood T cell repertoires in COVID-19. Study-wide background: There were acute and convalescent COVID-19 samples, and they came from the United States, Italy and Spain. T cells, B-cell-depleted T cells, or PBMCs supplied cDNA or gDNA.

Clones were sequenced by immunoSEQ multiplex PCR, and TCRdb holds only the in-frame ones, with some missing. This sample carries 190,000 or so clones, approximately 90% of them seen once, and the ten largest clones take approximately 0.93%. The sequenced sample was peripheral blood. The TCR comes from a woman between 18 and 30 years old who had recovered from COVID-19.

The CDR3 coding sequence is TGTGCCAGCAGTCTATTCTCCGGGGAGCTGTTTTTT. Protein: CASSLFSGELFF. This sequence joins TRBV27 and TRBJ2-2; no reliable D call. The CDR3 consists of 12 residues. Germline assignment: CDR1 MNHEY and CDR2 SMNVEV (reference sequence). Trimming shortened V by 5 bases and J by 6 bases, and 7 bases separated the two germline ends.